This entry describes one TCR beta chain. CDR1 and CDR2 from the germline V gene are SGHTA and FQGNSA. CDR3 length: 13 residues. TCRdb derives one entry per CDR3 protein from the 5' RACE reads, leaving out DNA. The sample features 300,000 to 450,000 distinct CDR3 sequences, with 2% to 3% in its top ten. This sample is part of a study of monozygotic twins with inflammatory bowel disease. Sequenced sample: blood. The chain combines TRBV7-2 with TRBJ2-5. The receptor was derived from a human donor with ulcerative colitis or Crohn's disease, or a healthy co-twin of an affected twin (not recorded which). CDR3 sequence: CASSSRRQETQYF.